The clone carrying this T cell receptor beta chain appeared many times. This sample is part of a study of patients and donors after allogeneic stem cell transplantation. This CDR3 has 14 residues. The V gene's germline CDR1 is MRHNA and CDR2 SNTAGT. V gave up 6 bases and J gave up 9 bases, with 18 bases separating them. TCRdb reprocessed the RT-PCR reads via MiXCR and lists one record per CDR3 protein. The sample includes tens of thousands of distinct CDR3 sequences, 5% of them seen just once. The specimen was blood, either unsorted or a sorted T cell fraction (not recorded which). The receptor was derived from a human donor who was either an allogeneic HSCT recipient or a stem cell or donor lymphocyte infusion donor (not recorded which). It is not recorded whose cells these are; they may come from a transplant donor. The chain uses TRBV6-4 and TRBJ2-1; D is perhaps TRBD1 (6 bases). The CDR3 region is CASSIGTPATEQFF. In DNA form, the CDR3 reads TGTGCCAGCAGCATCGGGACACCGGCCACTGAGCAGTTCTTC.